Given below is one TCR beta chain in context. As yet, its antigen is unknown. Between the trimmed V and J ends, which lost 0 bases and 2 bases, there was a span of 12 bases. From germline, CDR1 is SGHRS and CDR2 YFSETQ. The CDR3 contains 16 residues. The data derive from a study of T cell responses to AZD1222 COVID-19 vaccine. The study's findings and limits: Dominant at 160-218 and 743-854, vaccine-associated CD4 TCRs also spanned spike. Of the AZD1222 recipients, only 5 to 7 were seropositive at baseline.

The protocol was immunoSEQ multiplex PCR, while the TCRdb copy is restricted to in-frame clones and leaves out a portion. The sample consists of roughly 110,000 clones, over 80% of them appearing once. The sequencing here drew on peripheral blood, taken 28 days after the second AZD1222 dose. This receptor was obtained from an adult who received the AZD1222 COVID-19 vaccine. The chain uses TRBV5-1 and TRBJ1-5, with D possibly matching TRBD1 (6 bases). The CDR3 loop reads CASSLAGAGGNQPQHF. CDR3 bases: TGCGCCAGCAGCTTGGCGGGGGCTGGGGGCAATCAGCCCCAGCATTTT. Together with reference TRBV5-1 and TRBJ1-5, the CDR3 gives the full variable domain: KAGVTQTPRYLIKTRGQQVTLSCSPISGHRSVSWYQQTPGQGLQFLFEYFSETQRNKGNFPGRFSGRQFSNSRSEMNVSTLELGDSALYLCASSLAGAGGNQPQHFGDGTRLSIL.